This T cell receptor (beta chain) was sequenced in a study of technical replicates of blood from a few donors. CDR3 length equals 12 residues. CDR1 and CDR2 (germline): GTSNPN, SVGIG (reference sequence). Trimming took 0 bases from V and 7 from J, leaving 9 bases between them. This table comes from immunoSEQ multiplex PCR, and its TCRdb copy is limited to in-frame clones, with some not included. The sample gives around 92,000 clones, 95% of which show up once; approximately 0.2% is in the top ten. The source is a human donor in good health. The chain joins TRBV30 to TRBJ1-2; possible D gene TRBD1, 5 bases. The sample was T cells isolated from PBMCs. The chain's CDR3 is CAWSVLGGGYTF. In DNA, the CDR3 is TGTGCCTGGAGTGTATTGGGGGGTGGCTACACCTTC.